One and the same sample provided the 20 T cell receptor beta chains below, sequenced in a study of T cells in women clearing cervical HPV infection. Method: immunoSEQ multiplex PCR; TCRdb's copy keeps in-frame clones and lacks some. The sample includes over 30,000 clones. What was sequenced was blood buffy coat. These receptors all stem from a woman aged 18 to 75 with a cervical HPV16 infection that either progressed to CIN3+ or cleared (not recorded which).

About this clone: The missing CDR3 end, 3 residues past where the read stops, is filled in from the germline J gene. The chain employs TRBV28 and TRBJ2-7; 7 bases agree with TRBD1. The length of the CDR3 is 14 residues. The germline CDR1 and CDR2 sequences are MDHEN and SYDVKM. The J segment lost 5 bases and the V segment lost 5 bases, leaving 9 bases of the junction unmatched. The chain's CDR3 is CASSPLPTGNEQYF. The CDR3 bases that were read are TGTGCCAGCAGTCCCCTACCGACAGGGAACGAG.

In regard to this clone: The read comes to an end 3 residues before the CDR3 does, leaving the germline J gene to fill in the end. The rearrangement links TRBV12-3 or TRBV12-4 to TRBJ2-1; the D gene is possibly TRBD2 (6 bases). This CDR3 is 17 amino acids long. Trimming removed 8 bases from V and 8 bases from J, with 28 bases in between. CDR3 DNA (partial): TGTGCCAGCGGGCAACCAGGGACTCCCCGAGAGGACGATGAG. Translated, it gives CASGQPGTPREDDE. The CDR3 in its entirety is CASGQPGTPREDDEQFF.

Details on this clone: The sequence runs out 3 residues before the end of the CDR3; the remainder is reconstructed from the germline J gene. The chain joins TRBV6-4 to TRBJ2-3; 7 bases match TRBD1. The V and J ends lost 4 bases and 5 bases, in that order; junction bases with no gene match: 6. The germline V gene encodes CDR1 MRHNA and CDR2 SNTAGT. The CDR3 is made up of 14 amino acids. This chain's CDR3 is CASSAFTGEDTQYF. CDR3 DNA, as far as it was read: TGTGCCAGCAGTGCCTTTACAGGGGAAGATACG.

In the case of this clone: Sequencing ends 3 residues short of the CDR3 end; the germline J gene provides the rest. The rearrangement uses TRBV19 and TRBJ2-7; 11 bases fit TRBD1. Germline CDR1 reads LNHDA; CDR2 reads SQIVND (reference sequence). This CDR3 has 14 amino acids. Trimming took 6 bases from V and 6 from J; bases not matched to a gene: 7. CDR3 residues: CASSPGQGVSEQYF. The CDR3 bases that were read are TGTGCCAGTAGCCCGGGACAGGGGGTCAGCGAG.

With regard to this clone: The read gets to within 3 residues of the CDR3 end, and the germline J gene fills in the rest. V is TRBV4-1 and J is TRBJ2-7, with TRBD1 as a possible D gene (7 bases). The germline gives CDR1 MGHRA, CDR2 YSYEKL. V shed 1 base and J shed 6 bases, with 13 bases lying between them. The CDR3 contains 14 residues. CDR3 DNA, as far as it was read: TGCGCCAGCAGCCAAGTTTTCCAGGGGGGCGAG. It specifies CASSQVFQGGE. The full-length CDR3 reads as CASSQVFQGGEQYF.

A word on this clone: The CDR3 end lies 3 residues beyond the end of the read and is filled in from the germline J gene. The chain uses TRBV19 and TRBJ2-4; 9 bases fit TRBD1. This CDR3 is 15 amino acids long. The germline V gene has CDR1 LNHDA and CDR2 SQIVND (reference sequence). The part of the CDR3 DNA that was read is TGTGCCACCGAGGACAGGGGAGGGGGAAACTATGGT. This sequence encodes CATEDRGGGNYG. The whole CDR3 reads CATEDRGGGNYGQYF.

Worth noting for this clone: The read terminates 3 residues ahead of where the CDR3 ends, so the germline J gene completes it. The J gene is TRBJ1-4, the V gene TRBV30; TRBD1 matches 7 bases. The J segment lost 4 bases and the V segment lost 1 base, leaving 6 bases of the junction unmatched. This CDR3 region has 15 residues. The germline V gene has CDR1 GTSNPN and CDR2 SVGIG (reference sequence). The part of the CDR3 DNA that was read is TGTGCCTGGAGTGCCAAGACAGGGAGTAATGAAAAA. Translated, it gives CAWSAKTGSNEK. The whole CDR3 region reads CAWSAKTGSNEKLFF.

Turning to this clone: The CDR3 is cut off 3 residues early in the read; its end comes from the germline J gene. The chain is built from TRBV7-6 and TRBJ1-1, with 11 bases matching TRBD1. Germline-derived CDR1 and CDR2 are SGHVS and FNYEAQ. The CDR3 has 14 residues. V dropped 4 bases and J dropped 4; count of bases not matched to a gene: 2. CDR3 bases read: TGTGCCAGCAGCTCGGGACAGGGGGTCACTGAA. Translated, it gives CASSSGQGVTE. The full CDR3 protein is CASSSGQGVTEAFF.

A remark on this clone: The sequenced fragment ends 3 residues before the CDR3 boundary, so the rest is inferred from the germline J gene. The chain has TRBV29-1 and TRBJ2-2; weak D call: TRBD1 (6 bases). The CDR3 has 15 residues. Looked up from germline, CDR1 is SQVTM and CDR2 is ANQGSEA. With 7 bases removed from V and 2 bases from J, the gap between germline ends came to 17 bases. CDR3 DNA, as far as it was read: TGCAGCGGGGCCCCGGGACAAGGAAACACCGGGGAG. Encoded protein: CSGAPGQGNTGE. The full CDR3 protein reads CSGAPGQGNTGELFF.

CDR3 bases read: TGTGCCAGCAGCGTAGGGGGGGGCTCCGAG. Translation: CASSVGGGSE. The full CDR3 sequence reads CASSVGGGSEQYF. The V and J genes are TRBV9 and TRBJ2-7; a possible D gene is TRBD2 (7 bases). The CDR3 end lies 3 residues beyond the end of the read and is filled in from the germline J gene. Germline V gene data show CDR1 as SGDLS and CDR2 as YYNGEE. The CDR3 runs to 13 residues. Deletions cut 0 bases from V and 6 bases from J, with 10 bases between.

To note about this clone: Sequencing ends 3 residues short of the CDR3 end; the germline J gene provides the rest. The chain is built from TRBV6-1 and TRBJ1-6, with a possible D match to TRBD1 (5 bases). Germline CDR1 MNHNS, CDR2 SASEGT. Trimming cost V 4 bases and J 5 bases, with 9 bases left between them. This CDR3 is 14 amino acids long. The CDR3 bases that were read are TGTGCCAGCAGTGCGACAGCGAATAATTCACCC. Protein: CASSATANNSP. The entire CDR3 protein reads CASSATANNSPLHF.

In the case of this clone: The read comes to an end 3 residues before the CDR3 does, leaving the germline J gene to fill in the end. This chain connects TRBV20-1 to TRBJ1-5, with 7 nucleotides matching TRBD1. Trimming removed 6 bases from V and 4 bases from J; junction bases left unmatched: 12. This CDR3 has 15 residues. Germline CDR1 DFQATT, CDR2 SNEGSKA (reference sequence). The sequenced part of the CDR3 DNA is TGCAGTGCCCACCCCAGACAGGGAGCAAATCAGCCC. The encoded protein is CSAHPRQGANQP. Given in full, the CDR3 is CSAHPRQGANQPQHF.

About this clone itself: The read is 3 residues too short to cover the CDR3 end, so that end is filled in from the germline J gene. The chain joins TRBV3-1 (or the pseudogene TRBV3-2) to TRBJ2-1; a weak D match, TRBD2 (6 bases). V was clipped by 3 bases and J by 0 bases, with 6 bases between them. The CDR3 consists of 14 residues. Looked up from germline, CDR1 is LGHDT and CDR2 is YNNKEL (reference sequence). The CDR3 spells CASSQRGSYNEQFF. The sequenced part of the CDR3 DNA is TGTGCCAGCAGCCAGCGGGGCTCCTACAATGAG.

A word on this clone: The observed sequence ends 3 residues before the CDR3 terminus, with the missing tail filled in from the germline J gene. The chain carries TRBV6-2 or TRBV6-3 and TRBJ1-4; TRBD1 is a possible D gene (6 bases). CDR1 and CDR2 (germline): MNHEY, SVGEGT. V lost 2 bases to trimming and J lost 7 bases, with 17 bases between them. The CDR3 covers 16 residues. CDR3 residues: CASSYVGAHESEKLFF. The CDR3 bases that were read are TGTGCCAGCAGTTACGTGGGGGCGCACGAGAGTGAAAAA.

Points on this clone: The read ends 3 residues before the CDR3 terminus; that terminus is restored from the germline J gene. The chain employs TRBV6-2 or TRBV6-3 and TRBJ2-7, with D possibly matching TRBD2 (6 bases). This CDR3 is 17 amino acids long. Germline CDR1 and CDR2: MNHEY and SVGEGT. Deletions cut 7 bases from V and 3 bases from J, with 25 bases between. The sequenced part of the CDR3 DNA is TGTGCCAGCACCCCTGCGCTAGCGCCGGGTAACCTCTACGAG. Translating gives CASTPALAPGNLYE. The whole CDR3 reads CASTPALAPGNLYEQYF.

The CDR3 protein is CASSSTIDEQYF. The covered CDR3 bases are TGTGCCAGCAGCTCCACCATAGACGAG. The chain links TRBV7-9 to TRBJ2-7; D remains ambiguous. The read ends 3 residues shy of where the CDR3 ends; the end is completed using the germline J gene. This CDR3 comprises 12 residues. Germline CDR1 reads SEHNR; CDR2 reads FQNEAQ (reference sequence). The V and J ends lost 4 bases and 5 bases respectively, with 9 bases between them. The full variable domain, completed using reference TRBV7-9 and TRBJ2-7, is DTGVSQNPRHKITKRGQNVTFRCDPISEHNRLYWYRQTLGQGPEFLTYFQNEAQLEKSRLLSDRFSAERPKGSFSTLEIQRTEQGDSAMYLCASSSTIDEQYFGPGTRLTVT.

A remark on this clone: Coverage ceases 3 residues before the CDR3 finishes, and the germline J gene fills in the end. This sequence joins TRBV5-5 and TRBJ2-1, with 9 bases identical to TRBD2. The V gene end was trimmed by 7 bases and the J gene end by 0 bases; junction bases not matched to a gene: 5. Germline V gives CDR1 SGHKS, CDR2 YYEKEE (reference sequence). The CDR3 sequence is 15 residues long. The CDR3 bases that were read are TGTGCCAGCGGGGCTAGCGGGGTCTCCTACAATGAG. This translates into CASGASGVSYNE. The entire CDR3 protein is CASGASGVSYNEQFF.

Turning to this clone: The read ends 3 residues shy of where the CDR3 ends; the end is completed using the germline J gene. This chain uses TRBV6-2 or TRBV6-3 with TRBJ1-5, with D tentatively TRBD1 (5 bases). The germline CDR1 and CDR2 sequences are MNHEY and SVGEGT. This CDR3 is 13 amino acids long. Trimming cost V 4 bases and J 5 bases, with 9 bases left between them. The CDR3 loop reads CASSLTAHQPQHF. The CDR3 bases that were read are TGTGCCAGCAGTTTGACAGCCCATCAGCCC.

About this clone: The CDR3 end falls 3 residues outside the read, so it is completed with the germline J gene. This sequence joins TRBV5-1 and TRBJ2-3, with 10 bases lining up with TRBD2. J lost 4 bases, V lost 1 base, and 9 bases had no gene match. Germline assignment: CDR1 SGHRS and CDR2 YFSETQ. The CDR3 length is 17 residues. Incomplete CDR3 DNA: TGCGCCAGCAGCTTGATGGGCAGCGGGAGGGCCCCAGATACG. It is translated as CASSLMGSGRAPDT. The entire CDR3 sequence reads CASSLMGSGRAPDTQYF.

With regard to this clone: The read ends 3 residues early relative to the CDR3; the germline J gene fills the gap. This rearrangement joins TRBV10-3 to TRBJ1-5; D is possibly TRBD1 (5 bases). The CDR3 is 13 residues long. V gave up 10 bases and J gave up 4 bases, with 14 bases separating them. Per the germline V gene, CDR1 is ENHRY and CDR2 is SYGVKD. The CDR3: CATGTSGNQPQHF. The sequenced part of the CDR3 DNA is TGTGCCACCGGGACTTCGGGGAATCAGCCC.